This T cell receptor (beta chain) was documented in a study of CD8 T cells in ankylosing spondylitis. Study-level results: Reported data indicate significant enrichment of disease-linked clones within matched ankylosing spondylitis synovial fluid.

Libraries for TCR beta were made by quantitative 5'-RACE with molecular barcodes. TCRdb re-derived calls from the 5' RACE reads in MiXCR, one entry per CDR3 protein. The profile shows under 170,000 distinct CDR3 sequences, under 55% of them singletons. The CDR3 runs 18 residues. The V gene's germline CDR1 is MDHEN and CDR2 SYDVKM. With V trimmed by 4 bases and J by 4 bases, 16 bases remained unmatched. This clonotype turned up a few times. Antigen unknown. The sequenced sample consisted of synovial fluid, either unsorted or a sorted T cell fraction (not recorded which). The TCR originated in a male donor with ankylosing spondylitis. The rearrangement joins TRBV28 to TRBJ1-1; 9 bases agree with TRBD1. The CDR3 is CASSCVTGTGYCSTEAFF. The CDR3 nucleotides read TGTGCCAGCAGTTGCGTCACCGGGACAGGGTATTGTAGCACTGAAGCTTTCTTT.